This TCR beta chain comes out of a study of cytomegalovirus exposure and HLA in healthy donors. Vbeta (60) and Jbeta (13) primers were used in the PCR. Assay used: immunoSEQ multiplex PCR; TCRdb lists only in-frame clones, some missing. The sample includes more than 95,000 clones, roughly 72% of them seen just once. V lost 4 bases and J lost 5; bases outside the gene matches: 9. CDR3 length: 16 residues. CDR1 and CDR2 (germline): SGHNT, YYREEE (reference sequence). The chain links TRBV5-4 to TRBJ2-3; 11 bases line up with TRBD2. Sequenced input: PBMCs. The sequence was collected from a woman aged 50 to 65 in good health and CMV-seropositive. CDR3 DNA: TGTGCCAGCAGCACTCGACTAGCGGGGTTGGTAGATACGCAGTATTTT. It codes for CASSTRLAGLVDTQYF. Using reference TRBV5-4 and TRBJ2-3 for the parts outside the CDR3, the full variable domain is ETGVTQSPTHLIKTRGQQVTLRCSSQSGHNTVSWYQQALGQGPQFIFQYYREEENGRGNFPPRFSGLQFPNYSSELNVNALELDDSALYLCASSTRLAGLVDTQYFGPGTRLTVL.